This T cell receptor beta chain emerged from a study of cytomegalovirus exposure and HLA in healthy donors. Points from the study as a whole: Relative to the approximately 670-donor mean, N-insertions were reportedly fewer in an Asian-associated ancestry cluster in a later analysis. Later analysis revealed greater clonal expansion in HLA-associated TCR beta chains than in equally common others. Indistinguishable V segments, including TRBV6-2 and TRBV6-3, were excluded.

Germline V gene lookup returns CDR1 SGHAT and CDR2 FQNNGV. The germline V and J ends were trimmed by 2 bases and 6 bases, with 13 bases remaining between them. The CDR3 totals 14 residues. Vbeta (60) and Jbeta (13) primers were used in the PCR. The data were produced by immunoSEQ multiplex PCR, yet TCRdb's version contains in-frame clones alone and is incomplete. The table includes 75,000 to 80,000 clones, more than 75% detected once. Notes on this clone: The antigen is undetermined.

The genes are TRBV11-2 and TRBJ1-1, with D uncertain. Sequencing was done on a sample of PBMCs. The clonotype originates from a male donor in good health and CMV-seropositive. CDR3 in amino acids: CASSLPAGYAEAFF. CDR3 bases: TGTGCCAGCAGCTTACCAGCCGGGTACGCTGAAGCTTTCTTT.